This TCR beta chain is from a study of blood T cell repertoires in COVID-19. On the study more broadly: Whether acute or convalescent, the COVID-19 samples came from the United States, Italy and Spain. PBMCs, B-cell-depleted T cells, or T cells provided the cDNA or gDNA that made up the material.

The study recruited people aged about 18 to 90 years across some 23 US areas. Among Cohort 3 donors, those recovered had two negative PCRs, clearance, or symptom resolution. Assay used: immunoSEQ multiplex PCR; TCRdb lists only in-frame clones, some missing. This sample carries approximately 470,000 clones, about 85% of them seen once, and the ten largest clones take about 0.65%. Sample: PBMCs or T cells enriched from blood (not recorded which). The clonotype was recovered from a woman aged 18 to 35 who had recovered from COVID-19.

The CDR3: CASSPLDSSYNSPLHF. The CDR3 DNA follows: TGTGCCAGCAGTCCCCTTGACAGCTCCTATAATTCACCCCTCCACTTT. The rearrangement uses TRBV28 and TRBJ1-6; D may be TRBD1 (5 bases). CDR1 is MDHEN, CDR2 SYDVKM, per germline. V lost 5 bases and J lost 0, with 11 bases in between. This CDR3 comprises 16 residues.